This T cell receptor beta chain derives from a study of T cells in tuberculosis. The wider study: This South African cohort compared adolescents with or without latent tuberculosis against adults with active tuberculosis.

About this clone itself: Its antigen remains unidentified.

Time point specified: new active TB diagnosis, blood taken before or within 7 days of starting treatment. The protocol was immunoSEQ multiplex PCR, while the TCRdb copy is restricted to in-frame clones and leaves out a portion. The sample lists about 34,000 clones, 93% occurring once. Findings and limits, study-wide: Shorter CDR3-alpha in active tuberculosis partly drove smaller distances.

The specimen comprised PBMCs, sampled at tuberculosis diagnosis. The source is an adult with tuberculosis.

CDR3: CASREGPSPLHF. CDR3 sequence (DNA): TGTGCCAGCAGGGAGGGCCCTTCACCCCTCCACTTT. The chain uses TRBV6-5 and TRBJ1-6; D remains ambiguous. Trimming took 6 bases from V and 9 from J, leaving 9 bases between them. The V gene's germline CDR1 is MNHEY and CDR2 SVGAGI. CDR3 length: 12 residues.